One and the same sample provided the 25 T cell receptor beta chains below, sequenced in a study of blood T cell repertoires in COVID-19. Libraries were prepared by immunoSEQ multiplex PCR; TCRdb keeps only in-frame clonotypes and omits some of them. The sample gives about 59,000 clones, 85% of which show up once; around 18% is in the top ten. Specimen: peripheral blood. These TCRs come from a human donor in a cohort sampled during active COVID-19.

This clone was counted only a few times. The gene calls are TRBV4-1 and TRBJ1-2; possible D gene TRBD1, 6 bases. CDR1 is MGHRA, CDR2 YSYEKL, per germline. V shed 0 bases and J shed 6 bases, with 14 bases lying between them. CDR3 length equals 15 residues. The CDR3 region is CASSQDRGQSNGYTF. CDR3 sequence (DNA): TGCGCCAGCAGCCAAGATCGAGGACAGTCGAATGGCTACACCTTC.

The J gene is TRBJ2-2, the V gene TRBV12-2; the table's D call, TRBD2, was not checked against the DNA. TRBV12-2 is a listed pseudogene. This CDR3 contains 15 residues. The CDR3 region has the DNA TGTGCAAGTCGCCCCTGCCTAGCGGACGACGGGGAGCTGTTTTTT. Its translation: CASRPCLADDGELFF.

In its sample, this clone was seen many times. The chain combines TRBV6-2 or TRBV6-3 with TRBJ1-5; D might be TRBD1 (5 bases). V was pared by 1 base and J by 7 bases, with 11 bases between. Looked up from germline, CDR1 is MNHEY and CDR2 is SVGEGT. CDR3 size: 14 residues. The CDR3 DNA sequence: TGTGCCAGCAGTTACTGGCAGGGCAGGCAGCCCCAGCATTTT. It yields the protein CASSYWQGRQPQHF.

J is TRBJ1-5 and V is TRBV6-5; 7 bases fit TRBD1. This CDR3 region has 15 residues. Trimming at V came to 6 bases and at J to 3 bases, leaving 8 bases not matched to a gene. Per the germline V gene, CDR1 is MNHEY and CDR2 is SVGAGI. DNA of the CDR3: TGTGCCAGCAGCCGAACAGGGGCCCCCAATCAGCCCCAGCATTTT. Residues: CASSRTGAPNQPQHF.

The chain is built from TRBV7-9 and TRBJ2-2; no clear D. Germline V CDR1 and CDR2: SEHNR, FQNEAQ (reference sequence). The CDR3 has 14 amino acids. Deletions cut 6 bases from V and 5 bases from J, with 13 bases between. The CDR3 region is CASSHTDSTGELFF. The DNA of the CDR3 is TGTGCCAGCAGTCATACTGACTCGACCGGGGAGCTGTTTTTT.

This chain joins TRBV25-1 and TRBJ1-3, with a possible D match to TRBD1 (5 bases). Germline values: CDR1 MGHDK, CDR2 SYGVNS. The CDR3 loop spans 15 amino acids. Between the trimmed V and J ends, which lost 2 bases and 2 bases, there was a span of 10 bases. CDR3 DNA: TGTGCCAGCAGTGAAGGACACTTTACTGGAAACACCATATATTTT. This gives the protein CASSEGHFTGNTIYF.

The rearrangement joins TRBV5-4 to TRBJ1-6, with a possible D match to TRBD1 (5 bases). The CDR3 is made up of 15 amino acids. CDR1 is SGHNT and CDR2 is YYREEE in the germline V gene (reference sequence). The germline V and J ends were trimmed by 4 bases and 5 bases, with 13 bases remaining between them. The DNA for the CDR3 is TGTGCCAGCAGCCTGACAGTAGCCGATAATTCACCCCTCCACTTT. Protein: CASSLTVADNSPLHF.

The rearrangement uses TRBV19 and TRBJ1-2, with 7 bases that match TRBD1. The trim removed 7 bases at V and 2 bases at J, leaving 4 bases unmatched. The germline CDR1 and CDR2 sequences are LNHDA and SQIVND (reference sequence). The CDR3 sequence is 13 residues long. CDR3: CASTDRTNYGYTF. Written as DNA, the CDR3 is TGTGCCAGTACGGACAGGACGAACTATGGCTACACCTTC.

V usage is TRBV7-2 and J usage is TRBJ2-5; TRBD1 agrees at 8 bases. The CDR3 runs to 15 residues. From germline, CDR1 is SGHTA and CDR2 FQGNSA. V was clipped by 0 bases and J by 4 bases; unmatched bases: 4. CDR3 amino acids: CASSLARTGRETQYF. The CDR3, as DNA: TGTGCCAGCAGCTTAGCTAGGACAGGGCGAGAGACCCAGTACTTC.

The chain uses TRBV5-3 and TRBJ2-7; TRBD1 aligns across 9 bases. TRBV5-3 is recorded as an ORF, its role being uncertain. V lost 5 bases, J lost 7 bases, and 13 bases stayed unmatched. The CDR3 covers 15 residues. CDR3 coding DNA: TGTGCCAGAAGTTCCGGGACAGGGATCGCTAAGGAGCAGTACTTC. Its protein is CARSSGTGIAKEQYF.

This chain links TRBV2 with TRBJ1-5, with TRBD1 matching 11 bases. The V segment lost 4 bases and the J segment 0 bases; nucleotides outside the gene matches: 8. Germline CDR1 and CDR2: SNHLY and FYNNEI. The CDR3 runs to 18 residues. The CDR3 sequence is CASSVRDRGRNSNQPQHF. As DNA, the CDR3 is TGTGCCAGCAGTGTGAGGGACAGGGGGAGAAATAGCAATCAGCCCCAGCATTTT. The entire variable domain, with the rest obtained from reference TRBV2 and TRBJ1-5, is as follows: EPEVTQTPSHQVTQMGQEVILRCVPISNHLYFYWYRQILGQKVEFLVSFYNNEISEKSEIFDDQFSVERPDGSNFTLKIRSTKLEDSAMYFCASSVRDRGRNSNQPQHFGDGTRLSIL.

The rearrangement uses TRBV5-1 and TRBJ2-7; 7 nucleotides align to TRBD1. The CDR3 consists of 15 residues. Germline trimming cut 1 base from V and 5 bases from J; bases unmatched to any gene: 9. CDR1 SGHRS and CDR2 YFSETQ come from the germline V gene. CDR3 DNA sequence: TGCGCCAGCAGCTTGACAGGGGCCTCCGTGGACGAGCAGTACTTC. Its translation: CASSLTGASVDEQYF. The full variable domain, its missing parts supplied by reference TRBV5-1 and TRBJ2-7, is KAGVTQTPRYLIKTRGQQVTLSCSPISGHRSVSWYQQTPGQGLQFLFEYFSETQRNKGNFPGRFSGRQFSNSRSEMNVSTLELGDSALYLCASSLTGASVDEQYFGPGTRLTVT.

CDR3 coding DNA: TGTGCCAGCAGCTTAGACCAGGGGGCGGGTACTGAAGCTTTCTTT. Its protein is CASSLDQGAGTEAFF. The V gene is TRBV11-2, the J gene TRBJ1-1; 8 positions match TRBD1. The CDR3 is 15 residues long. V lost 0 bases, J lost 5 bases, and 5 bases stayed unmatched. CDR1 and CDR2 (germline): SGHAT, FQNNGV.

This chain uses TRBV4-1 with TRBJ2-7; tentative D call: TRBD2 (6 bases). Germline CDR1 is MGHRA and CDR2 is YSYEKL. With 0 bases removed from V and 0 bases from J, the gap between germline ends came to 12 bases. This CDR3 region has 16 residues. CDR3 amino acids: CASSQEAGQASYEQYF. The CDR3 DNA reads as TGCGCCAGCAGCCAAGAGGCGGGGCAGGCCTCCTACGAGCAGTACTTC.

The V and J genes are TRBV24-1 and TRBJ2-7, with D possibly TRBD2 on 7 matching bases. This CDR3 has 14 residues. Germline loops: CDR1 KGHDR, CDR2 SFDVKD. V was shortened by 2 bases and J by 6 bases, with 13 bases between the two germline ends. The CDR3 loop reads CATSDWGGAPEQYF. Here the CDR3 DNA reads TGTGCCACCAGTGATTGGGGGGGGGCCCCCGAGCAGTACTTC.

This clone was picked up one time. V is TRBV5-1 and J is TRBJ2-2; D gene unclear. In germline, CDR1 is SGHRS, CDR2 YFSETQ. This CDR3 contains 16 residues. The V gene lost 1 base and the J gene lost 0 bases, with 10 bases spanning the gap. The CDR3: CASSLTVAANTGELFF. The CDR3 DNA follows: TGCGCCAGCAGCTTGACGGTTGCGGCGAACACCGGGGAGCTGTTTTTT.

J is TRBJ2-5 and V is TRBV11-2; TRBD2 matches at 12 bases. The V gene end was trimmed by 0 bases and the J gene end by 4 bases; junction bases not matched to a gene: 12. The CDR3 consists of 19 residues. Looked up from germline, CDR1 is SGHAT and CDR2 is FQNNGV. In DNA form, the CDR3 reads TGTGCCAGCAGCTTAGAATTCCCTAGCGGGGGGGTTGGGTTAGAGACCCAGTACTTC. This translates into CASSLEFPSGGVGLETQYF.

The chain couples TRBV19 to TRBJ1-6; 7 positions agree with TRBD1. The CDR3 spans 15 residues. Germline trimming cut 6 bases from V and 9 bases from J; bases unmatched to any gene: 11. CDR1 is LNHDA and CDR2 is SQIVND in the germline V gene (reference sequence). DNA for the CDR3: TGTGCCAGTAGGGTCGATAACAGGGGAGGTTCACCCCTCCACTTT. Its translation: CASRVDNRGGSPLHF.

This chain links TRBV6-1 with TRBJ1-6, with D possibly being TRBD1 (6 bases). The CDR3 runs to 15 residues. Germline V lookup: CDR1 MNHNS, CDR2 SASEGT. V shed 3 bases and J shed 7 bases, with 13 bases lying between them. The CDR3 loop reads CASSDGGGGNSPLHF. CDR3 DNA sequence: TGTGCCAGCAGTGATGGCGGGGGGGGCAATTCACCCCTCCACTTT.

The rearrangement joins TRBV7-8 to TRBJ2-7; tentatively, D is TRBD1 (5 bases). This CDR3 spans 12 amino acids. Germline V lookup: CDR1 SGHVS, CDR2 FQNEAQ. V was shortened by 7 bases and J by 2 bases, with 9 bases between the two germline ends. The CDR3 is CASTATAYEQYF. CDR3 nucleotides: TGTGCCAGCACGGCGACAGCCTACGAGCAGTACTTC.

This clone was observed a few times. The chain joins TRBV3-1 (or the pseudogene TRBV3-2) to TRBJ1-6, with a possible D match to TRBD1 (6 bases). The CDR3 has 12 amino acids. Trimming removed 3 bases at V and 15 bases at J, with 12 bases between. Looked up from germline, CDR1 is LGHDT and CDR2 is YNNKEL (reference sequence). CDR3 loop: CASSHGQSFLHF. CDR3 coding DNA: TGTGCCAGCAGCCACGGACAGTCTTTCCTCCACTTT.

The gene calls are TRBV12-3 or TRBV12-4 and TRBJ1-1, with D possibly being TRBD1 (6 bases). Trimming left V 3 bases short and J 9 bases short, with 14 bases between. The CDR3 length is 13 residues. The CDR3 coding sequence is TGTGCCAGCAGTTTCAGGACAGCTATTAAAGCTTTCTTT. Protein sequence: CASSFRTAIKAFF.

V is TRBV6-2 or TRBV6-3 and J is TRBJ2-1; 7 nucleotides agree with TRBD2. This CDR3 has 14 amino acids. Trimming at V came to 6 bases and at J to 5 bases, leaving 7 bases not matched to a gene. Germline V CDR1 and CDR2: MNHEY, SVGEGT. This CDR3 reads CASSLAGENNEQFF. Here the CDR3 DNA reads TGTGCCAGCAGCCTTGCGGGGGAGAACAATGAGCAGTTCTTC.

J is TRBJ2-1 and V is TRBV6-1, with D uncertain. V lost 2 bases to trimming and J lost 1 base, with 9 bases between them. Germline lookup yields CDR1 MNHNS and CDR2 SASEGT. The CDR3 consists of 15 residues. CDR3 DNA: TGTGCCAGCAGTGAAATGAGGATATCCTACAATGAGCAGTTCTTC. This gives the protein CASSEMRISYNEQFF.

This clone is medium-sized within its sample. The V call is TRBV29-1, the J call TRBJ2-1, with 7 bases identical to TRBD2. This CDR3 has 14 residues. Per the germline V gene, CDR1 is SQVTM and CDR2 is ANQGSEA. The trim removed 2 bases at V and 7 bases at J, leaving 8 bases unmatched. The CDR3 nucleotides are TGCAGCGTTGAATCCTGGCGGGGGACGAATGAGCAGTTCTTC. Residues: CSVESWRGTNEQFF.